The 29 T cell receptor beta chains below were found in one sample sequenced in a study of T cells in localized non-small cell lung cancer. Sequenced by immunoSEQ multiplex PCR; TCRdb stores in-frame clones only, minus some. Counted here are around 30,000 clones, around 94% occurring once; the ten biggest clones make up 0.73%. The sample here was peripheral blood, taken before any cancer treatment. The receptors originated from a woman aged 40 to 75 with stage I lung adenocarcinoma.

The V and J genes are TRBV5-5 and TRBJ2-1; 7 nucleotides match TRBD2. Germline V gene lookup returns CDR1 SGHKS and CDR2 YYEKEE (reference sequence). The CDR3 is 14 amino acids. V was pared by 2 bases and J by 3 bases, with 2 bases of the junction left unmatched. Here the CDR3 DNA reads TGTGCCAGCAGCTTAAGCGGGAACTACAATGAGCAGTTCTTC. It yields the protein CASSLSGNYNEQFF. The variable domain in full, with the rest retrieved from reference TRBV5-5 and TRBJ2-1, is DAGVTQSPTHLIKTRGQQVTLRCSPISGHKSVSWYQQVLGQGPQFIFQYYEKEERGRGNFPDRFSARQFPNYSSELNVNALLLGDSALYLCASSLSGNYNEQFFGPGTRLTVL.

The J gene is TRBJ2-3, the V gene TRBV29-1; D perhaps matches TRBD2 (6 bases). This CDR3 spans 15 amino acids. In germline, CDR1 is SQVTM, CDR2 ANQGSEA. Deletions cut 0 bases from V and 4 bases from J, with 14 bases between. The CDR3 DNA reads TGCAGCGTTGAAGACAACCGGGGGAGACCAGATACGCAGTATTTT. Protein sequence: CSVEDNRGRPDTQYF.

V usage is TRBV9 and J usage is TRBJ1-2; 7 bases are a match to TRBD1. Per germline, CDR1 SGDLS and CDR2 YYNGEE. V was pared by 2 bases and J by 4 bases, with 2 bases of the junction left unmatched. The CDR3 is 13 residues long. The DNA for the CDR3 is TGTGCCAGCAGCGTCGAGGGGGCCTATGGCTACACCTTC. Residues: CASSVEGAYGYTF. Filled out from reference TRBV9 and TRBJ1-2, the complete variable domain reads DSGVTQTPKHLITATGQRVTLRCSPRSGDLSVYWYQQSLDQGLQFLIQYYNGEERAKGNILERFSAQQFPDLHSELNLSSLELGDSALYFCASSVEGAYGYTFGSGTRLTVV.

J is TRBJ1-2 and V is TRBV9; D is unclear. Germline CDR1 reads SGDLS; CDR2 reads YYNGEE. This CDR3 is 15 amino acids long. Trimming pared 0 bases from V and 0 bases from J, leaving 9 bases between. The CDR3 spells CASSVETATNYGYTF. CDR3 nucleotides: TGTGCCAGCAGCGTAGAAACAGCCACTAACTATGGCTACACCTTC.

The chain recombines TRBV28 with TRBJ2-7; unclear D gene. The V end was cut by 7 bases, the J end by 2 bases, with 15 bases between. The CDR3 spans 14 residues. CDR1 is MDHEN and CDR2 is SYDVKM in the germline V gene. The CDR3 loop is CASTLKGPPYEQYF. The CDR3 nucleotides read TGTGCCAGCACCCTCAAGGGTCCCCCCTACGAGCAGTACTTC. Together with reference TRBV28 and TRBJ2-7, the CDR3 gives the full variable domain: DVKVTQSSRYLVKRTGEKVFLECVQDMDHENMFWYRQDPGLGLRLIYFSYDVKMKEKGDIPEGYSVSREKKERFSLILESASTNQTSMYLCASTLKGPPYEQYFGPGTRLTVT.

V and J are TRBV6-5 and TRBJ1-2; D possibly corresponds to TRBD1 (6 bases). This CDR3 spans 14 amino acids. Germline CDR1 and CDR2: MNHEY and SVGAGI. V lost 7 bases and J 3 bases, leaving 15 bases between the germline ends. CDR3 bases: TGTGCCAGCACCCATAGGGGGGGATACTATGGCTACACCTTC. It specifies CASTHRGGYYGYTF.

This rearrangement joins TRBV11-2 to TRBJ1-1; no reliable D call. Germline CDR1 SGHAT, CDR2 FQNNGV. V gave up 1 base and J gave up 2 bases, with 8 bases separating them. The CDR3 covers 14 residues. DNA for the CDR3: TGTGCCAGCAGCTTAGGGCCTTCCAACACTGAAGCTTTCTTT. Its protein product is CASSLGPSNTEAFF.

CDR3 in amino acids: CASSPPGGRPTLWGEQYF. For the CDR3, the DNA is TGTGCCAGCTCACCACCGGGGGGTAGGCCGACGTTATGGGGCGAGCAGTACTTC. This chain joins TRBV18 and TRBJ2-7, with D possibly TRBD2 on 6 matching bases. This CDR3 comprises 18 residues. The V end lost 0 bases, the J end lost 6 bases, and 24 bases lay between the germline ends. Germline V lookup: CDR1 KGHSH, CDR2 LQKENI.

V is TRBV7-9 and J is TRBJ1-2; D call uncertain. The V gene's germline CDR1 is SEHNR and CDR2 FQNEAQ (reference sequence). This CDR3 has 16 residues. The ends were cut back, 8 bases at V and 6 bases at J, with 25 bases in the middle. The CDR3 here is CASRPRGELGLDGYTF. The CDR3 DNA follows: TGTGCCAGCCGCCCCCGTGGGGAATTGGGTCTAGATGGCTACACCTTC.

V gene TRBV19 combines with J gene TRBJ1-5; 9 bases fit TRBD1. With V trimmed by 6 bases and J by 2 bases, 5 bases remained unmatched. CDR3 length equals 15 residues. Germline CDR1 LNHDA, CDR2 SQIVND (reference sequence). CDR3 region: CASSRTGGGNQPQHF. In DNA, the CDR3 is TGTGCCAGTAGCAGAACAGGGGGCGGCAATCAGCCCCAGCATTTT.

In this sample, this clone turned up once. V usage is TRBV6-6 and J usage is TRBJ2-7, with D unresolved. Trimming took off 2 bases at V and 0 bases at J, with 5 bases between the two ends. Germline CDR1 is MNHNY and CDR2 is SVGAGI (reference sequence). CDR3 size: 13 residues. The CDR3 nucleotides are TGTGCCAGCAGTTACCCCAGCTCCTACGAGCAGTACTTC. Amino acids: CASSYPSSYEQYF.

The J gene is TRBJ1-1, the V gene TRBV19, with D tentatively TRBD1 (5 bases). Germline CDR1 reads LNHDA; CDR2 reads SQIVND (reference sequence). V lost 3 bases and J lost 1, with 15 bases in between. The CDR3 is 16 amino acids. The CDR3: CASSISVRGENTEAFF. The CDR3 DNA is TGTGCCAGTAGTATCTCCGTCCGGGGGGAGAACACTGAAGCTTTCTTT.

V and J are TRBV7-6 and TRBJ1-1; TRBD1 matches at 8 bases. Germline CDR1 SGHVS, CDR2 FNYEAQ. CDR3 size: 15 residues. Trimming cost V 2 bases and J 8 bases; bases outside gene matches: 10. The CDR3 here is CASSLYLARTGEAFF. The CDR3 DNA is TGTGCCAGCAGCTTATATTTGGCCCGGACAGGGGAAGCTTTCTTT.

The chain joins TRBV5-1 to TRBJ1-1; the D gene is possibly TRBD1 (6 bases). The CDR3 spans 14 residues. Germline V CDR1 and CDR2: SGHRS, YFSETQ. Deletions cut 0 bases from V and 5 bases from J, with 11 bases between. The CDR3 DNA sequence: TGCGCCAGCAGCTTGGCGGGGGCAGATACTGAAGCTTTCTTT. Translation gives CASSLAGADTEAFF.

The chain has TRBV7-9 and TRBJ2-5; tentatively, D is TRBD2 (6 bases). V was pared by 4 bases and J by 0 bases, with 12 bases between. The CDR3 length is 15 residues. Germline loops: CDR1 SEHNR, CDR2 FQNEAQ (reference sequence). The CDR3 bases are TGTGCCAGCAGCTCATATCGGGGGTACCAAGAGACCCAGTACTTC. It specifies CASSSYRGYQETQYF.

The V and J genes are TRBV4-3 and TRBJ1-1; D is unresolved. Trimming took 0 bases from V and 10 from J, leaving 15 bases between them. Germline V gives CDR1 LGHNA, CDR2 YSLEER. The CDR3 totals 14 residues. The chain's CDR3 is CASSQDWTGVGAFF. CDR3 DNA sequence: TGCGCCAGCAGCCAAGATTGGACCGGGGTCGGAGCTTTCTTT.

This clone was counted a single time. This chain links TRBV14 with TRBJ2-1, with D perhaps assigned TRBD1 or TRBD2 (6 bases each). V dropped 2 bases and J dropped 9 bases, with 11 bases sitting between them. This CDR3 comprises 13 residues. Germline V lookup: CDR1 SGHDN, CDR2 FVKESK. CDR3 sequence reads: CASSQTPGAEQFF. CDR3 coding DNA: TGTGCCAGCAGCCAAACCCCGGGGGCTGAGCAGTTCTTC.

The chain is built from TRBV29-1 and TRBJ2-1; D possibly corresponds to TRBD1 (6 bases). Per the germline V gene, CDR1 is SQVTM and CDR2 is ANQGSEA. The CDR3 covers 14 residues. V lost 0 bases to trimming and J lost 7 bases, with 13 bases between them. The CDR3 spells CSVEEDSRWNEQFF. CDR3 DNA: TGCAGCGTTGAAGAGGACAGTAGGTGGAATGAGCAGTTCTTC.

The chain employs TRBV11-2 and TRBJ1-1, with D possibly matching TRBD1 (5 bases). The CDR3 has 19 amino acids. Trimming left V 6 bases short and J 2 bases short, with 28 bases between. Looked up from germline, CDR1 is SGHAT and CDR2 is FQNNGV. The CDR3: CASRLIGGALRFGNTEAFF. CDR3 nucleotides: TGTGCCAGCAGACTTATCGGAGGGGCCTTAAGGTTTGGTAACACTGAAGCTTTCTTT.

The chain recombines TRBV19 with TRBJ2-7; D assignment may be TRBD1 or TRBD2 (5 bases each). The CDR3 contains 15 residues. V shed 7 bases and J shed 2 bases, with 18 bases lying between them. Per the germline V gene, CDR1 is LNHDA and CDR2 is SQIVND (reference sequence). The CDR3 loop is CASITSGTPTYEQYF. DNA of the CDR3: TGTGCCAGTATCACTAGTGGGACCCCCACCTACGAGCAGTACTTC.

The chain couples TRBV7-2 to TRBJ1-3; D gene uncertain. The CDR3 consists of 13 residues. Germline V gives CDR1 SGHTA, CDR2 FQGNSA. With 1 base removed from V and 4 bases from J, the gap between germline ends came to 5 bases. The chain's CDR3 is CASSLERGNTIYF. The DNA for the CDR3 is TGTGCCAGCAGCTTAGAAAGGGGAAACACCATATATTTT. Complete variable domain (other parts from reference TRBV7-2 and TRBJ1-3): GAGVSQSPSNKVTEKGKDVELRCDPISGHTALYWYRQSLGQGLEFLIYFQGNSAPDKSGLPSDRFSAERTGGSVSTLTIQRTQQEDSAVYLCASSLERGNTIYFGEGSWLTVV.

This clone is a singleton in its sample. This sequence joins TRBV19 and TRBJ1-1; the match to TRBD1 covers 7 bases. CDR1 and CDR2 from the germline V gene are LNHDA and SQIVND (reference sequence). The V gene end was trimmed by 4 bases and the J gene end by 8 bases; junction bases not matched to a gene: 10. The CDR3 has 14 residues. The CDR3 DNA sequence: TGTGCCAGTAGTACCCGGACAGGCTATCAAGAAGCTTTCTTT. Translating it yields CASSTRTGYQEAFF.

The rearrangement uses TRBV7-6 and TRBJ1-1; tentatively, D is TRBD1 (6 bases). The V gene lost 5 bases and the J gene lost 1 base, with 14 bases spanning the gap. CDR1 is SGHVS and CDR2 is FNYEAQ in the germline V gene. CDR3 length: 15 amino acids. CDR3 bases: TGTGCCAGCAGCCCTTTAACAGGGAGGAACACTGAAGCTTTCTTT. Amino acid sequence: CASSPLTGRNTEAFF.

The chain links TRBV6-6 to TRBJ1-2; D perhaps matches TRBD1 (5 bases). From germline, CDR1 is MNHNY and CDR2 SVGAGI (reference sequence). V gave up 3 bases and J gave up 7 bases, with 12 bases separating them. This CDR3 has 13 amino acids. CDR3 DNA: TGTGCCAGCAGTTATCCAGGGATGGCTGGCTACACCTTC. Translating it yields CASSYPGMAGYTF.

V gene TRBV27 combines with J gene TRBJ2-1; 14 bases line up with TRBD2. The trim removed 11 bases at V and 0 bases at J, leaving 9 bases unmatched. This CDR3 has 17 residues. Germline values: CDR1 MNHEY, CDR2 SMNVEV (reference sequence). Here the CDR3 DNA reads TGTGCCGTCTCGGGGACTAGCGGGAGTATCTCCTACAATGAGCAGTTCTTC. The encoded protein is CAVSGTSGSISYNEQFF.

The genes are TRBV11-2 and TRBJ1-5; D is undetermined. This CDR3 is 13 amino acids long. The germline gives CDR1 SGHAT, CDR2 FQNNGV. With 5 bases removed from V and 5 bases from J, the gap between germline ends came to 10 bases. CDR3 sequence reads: CASSLGRDQPQHF. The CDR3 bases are TGTGCCAGCAGCCTAGGTCGAGATCAGCCCCAGCATTTT.

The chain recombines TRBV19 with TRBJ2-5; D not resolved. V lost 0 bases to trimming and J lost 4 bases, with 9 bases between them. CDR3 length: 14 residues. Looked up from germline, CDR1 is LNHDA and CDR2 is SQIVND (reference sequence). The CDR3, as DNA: TGTGCCAGTAGTATAGACCCGCTCAGAGAGACCCAGTACTTC. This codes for CASSIDPLRETQYF.

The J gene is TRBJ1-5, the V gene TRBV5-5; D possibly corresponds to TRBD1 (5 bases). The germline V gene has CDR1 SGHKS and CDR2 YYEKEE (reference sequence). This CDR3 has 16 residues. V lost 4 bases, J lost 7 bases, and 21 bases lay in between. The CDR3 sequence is CASSRGGAGNKQPQHF. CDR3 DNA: TGTGCCAGCAGCCGCGGAGGGGCGGGAAACAAACAGCCCCAGCATTTT. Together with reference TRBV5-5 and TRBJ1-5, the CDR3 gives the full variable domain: DAGVTQSPTHLIKTRGQQVTLRCSPISGHKSVSWYQQVLGQGPQFIFQYYEKEERGRGNFPDRFSARQFPNYSSELNVNALLLGDSALYLCASSRGGAGNKQPQHFGDGTRLSIL.

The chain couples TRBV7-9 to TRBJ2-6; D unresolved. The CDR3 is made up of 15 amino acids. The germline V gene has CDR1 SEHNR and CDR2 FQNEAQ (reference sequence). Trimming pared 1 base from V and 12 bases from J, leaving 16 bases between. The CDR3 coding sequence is TGTGCCAGCAGCTTAGAGAGTGCCTCCCTAAGCGTCCTGACTTTC. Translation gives CASSLESASLSVLTF.